This T cell receptor (beta chain) originates from a study of T cells in Graves' hyperthyroidism and ophthalmopathy. Germline assignment: CDR1 MNHEY and CDR2 SVGAGI. The CDR3 sequence is 15 residues long. In its sample, this clonotype was seen many times. At one of its ends the junction is not consistent with the germline gene, which may arise from a read error. Amplification of TCR beta CDR3 regions used RNA as the template. When the TCR CDR3 underwent first-round RT-PCR, the HTBI primer set was used. TCRdb re-analysed the multiplex PCR reads in MiXCR, keeping a single row per CDR3 protein. The profile shows hundreds of thousands of distinct CDR3 sequences, over 11% of them singletons.

The chain recombines TRBV6-5 with TRBJ2-1; 13 positions match TRBD2. Sequencing was performed on blood. The clonotype comes from a woman younger than 45 with Graves' hyperthyroidism that later progressed to Graves' ophthalmopathy. The CDR3 nucleotides are TGTGCCAGCAGTAACTCGACTAGCGGGAGGATTGAGCAGTTCTTC. Its protein product is CASSNSTSGRIEQFF.